These 27 T cell receptor beta chains were all obtained from the same sample, sequenced in a study of OX40 agonist ivuxolimab in advanced cancers. Repertoires were generated with immunoSEQ multiplex PCR, while TCRdb's copy carries only in-frame clones and drops some. The data hold some 130,000 clones, with 85% to 95% observed a single time. The sequencing used CD4+ or CD8+ T cells sorted from blood, collected in a trial of the OX40 agonist ivuxolimab. The receptors shown here come from an adult with an advanced solid tumor such as melanoma, head and neck, liver or kidney cancer.

This chain connects TRBV29-1 to TRBJ1-4; D remains ambiguous. The V end lost 4 bases, the J end lost 0 bases, and 6 bases lay between the germline ends. Germline loops: CDR1 SQVTM, CDR2 ANQGSEA. The CDR3 length is 13 residues. DNA for the CDR3: TGCAGCGTTGTCGGGGCAACTAATGAAAAACTGTTTTTT. Translation gives CSVVGATNEKLFF.

The chain combines TRBV7-2 with TRBJ2-7, with 9 bases lining up with TRBD1. V was clipped by 2 bases and J by 6 bases; unmatched bases: 8. CDR1 is SGHTA and CDR2 is FQGNSA in the germline V gene. The length of the CDR3 is 15 residues. CDR3 DNA sequence: TGTGCCAGCAGCTTAAAGGGACAGGGACGGCTCGAGCAGTACTTC. It codes for CASSLKGQGRLEQYF.

This clone was seen a single time. This sequence joins TRBV5-1 and TRBJ2-7; TRBD1 is a possible D gene (6 bases). Germline V lookup: CDR1 SGHRS, CDR2 YFSETQ. The CDR3 loop spans 14 amino acids. Deletions cut 0 bases from V and 5 bases from J, with 12 bases between. The CDR3 DNA follows: TGCGCCAGCAGCTTGGCCCGACAGGCGGACGAGCAGTACTTC. Translating gives CASSLARQADEQYF.

This rearrangement joins TRBV6-6 to TRBJ2-3; maybe TRBD1 (6 bases). V was trimmed by 6 bases and J by 2 bases, leaving 9 bases between them. The CDR3 runs 13 residues. From germline, CDR1 is MNHNY and CDR2 SVGAGI (reference sequence). CDR3 amino acids: CASRDRSTDTQYF. As DNA, the CDR3 is TGTGCCAGCAGGGACAGATCCACAGATACGCAGTATTTT.

CDR3 nucleotide sequence: TGTGCCAGCAGTTTAGCTCGCCGGGACAGGAATAACTATGGCTACACCTTC. Its translation: CASSLARRDRNNYGYTF. The genes are TRBV28 and TRBJ1-2, with 8 bases aligning to TRBD1. The V segment lost 2 bases and the J segment 1 base; nucleotides outside the gene matches: 9. The germline V gene has CDR1 MDHEN and CDR2 SYDVKM. The CDR3 contains 17 residues.

The chain is built from TRBV7-2 and TRBJ1-1; no clear D. V was pared by 8 bases and J by 4 bases, with 20 bases between. The CDR3 is 15 amino acids. Germline V gene data show CDR1 as SGHTA and CDR2 as FQGNSA. The CDR3 DNA sequence: TGTGCCAGCCAAATAACCCCCTATTTCGGCACTGAAGCTTTCTTT. Its translation is CASQITPYFGTEAFF.

Only a few counts were recorded for this clone. This chain joins TRBV5-1 and TRBJ1-1; 9 bases are shared with TRBD1. Germline CDR1 reads SGHRS; CDR2 reads YFSETQ. With V trimmed by 4 bases and J by 11 bases, 6 bases remained unmatched. There are 12 residues in the CDR3. The chain's CDR3 is CASSLHTGGAFF. The CDR3 DNA sequence: TGCGCCAGCAGCCTACATACAGGGGGCGCTTTCTTT.

V is TRBV29-1 and J is TRBJ2-7; D unresolved. CDR3 length: 12 residues. V was shortened by 2 bases and J by 2 bases, with 7 bases between the two germline ends. CDR1 and CDR2 from the germline V gene are SQVTM and ANQGSEA. Here the CDR3 DNA reads TGCAGCGTTGAAAGCGTCGCCTACGAGCAGTACTTC. Amino acid sequence: CSVESVAYEQYF.

The chain uses TRBV25-1 and TRBJ2-2, with D unresolved. Germline CDR1 and CDR2: MGHDK and SYGVNS. V shed 7 bases and J shed 6 bases, with 6 bases lying between them. The CDR3 has 11 amino acids. CDR3 region: CASTRAGELFF. The CDR3 bases are TGTGCCAGCACAAGGGCCGGGGAGCTGTTTTTT.

The chain couples TRBV29-1 to TRBJ2-3; D not resolved. Trimming removed 3 bases at V and 0 bases at J, with 7 bases between. Germline CDR1 and CDR2: SQVTM and ANQGSEA. This CDR3 has 13 amino acids. The CDR3 DNA is TGCAGCGTTGATCACTCTAGCACAGATACGCAGTATTTT. This translates into CSVDHSSTDTQYF.

V and J are TRBV7-9 and TRBJ1-4, with 8 positions matching TRBD1. The germline V gene has CDR1 SEHNR and CDR2 FQNEAQ (reference sequence). Trimming removed 5 bases from V and 8 bases from J; junction bases left unmatched: 7. The CDR3 covers 14 residues. DNA for the CDR3: TGTGCCAGCAGCCCAGGACAGGGTAGGGAAAAACTGTTTTTT. It specifies CASSPGQGREKLFF.

The chain carries TRBV19 and TRBJ1-5; tentatively, D is TRBD1 (6 bases). The CDR3 totals 17 residues. V gave up 1 base and J gave up 5 bases, with 18 bases separating them. Germline V gene data show CDR1 as LNHDA and CDR2 as SQIVND (reference sequence). CDR3 sequence (DNA): TGTGCCAGTAGTATAGTTCGGGGGGCGAAGGGTGATCAGCCCCAGCATTTT. This codes for CASSIVRGAKGDQPQHF. Combining the CDR3 with reference TRBV19 and TRBJ1-5 gives the whole variable domain DGGITQSPKYLFRKEGQNVTLSCEQNLNHDAMYWYRQDPGQGLRLIYYSQIVNDFQKGDIAEGYSVSREKKESFPLTVTSAQKNPTAFYLCASSIVRGAKGDQPQHFGDGTRLSIL.

The table lists this clone with a few counts. The chain combines TRBV29-1 with TRBJ1-5; D is possibly TRBD1 (6 bases). The CDR3 extends over 14 amino acids. Trimming left V 6 bases short and J 6 bases short, with 18 bases between. CDR1 and CDR2 from the germline V gene are SQVTM and ANQGSEA. Written as DNA, the CDR3 is TGCAGCGTCAAGGGGGGCCCCGGGGGTCAGCCCCAGCATTTT. It specifies CSVKGGPGGQPQHF. The whole variable domain, remainder taken from reference TRBV29-1 and TRBJ1-5, is SAVISQKPSRDICQRGTSLTIQCQVDSQVTMMFWYRQQPGQSLTLIATANQGSEATYESGFVIDKFPISRPNLTFSTLTVSNMSPEDSSIYLCSVKGGPGGQPQHFGDGTRLSIL.

The chain combines TRBV29-1 with TRBJ1-2, with D unresolved. CDR1 and CDR2 (germline): SQVTM, ANQGSEA. The V end was cut by 7 bases, the J end by 5 bases, with 17 bases between. The CDR3 is 13 amino acids. CDR3 sequence (DNA): TGCAGCGCGGAAGACATACCTCAGTATGGCTACACCTTC. It translates to CSAEDIPQYGYTF.

The gene calls are TRBV19 and TRBJ2-6; perhaps D is TRBD1 or TRBD2 (6 bases each). This CDR3 is built from 18 residues. Germline CDR1 is LNHDA and CDR2 is SQIVND (reference sequence). With 1 base removed from V and 1 base from J, the gap between germline ends came to 14 bases. The CDR3 region is CASSIVGWRGSGANVLTF. The CDR3 nucleotides read TGTGCCAGTAGTATAGTGGGTTGGAGGGGGTCTGGGGCCAACGTCCTGACTTTC.

The chain employs TRBV10-3 and TRBJ2-7; TRBD2 is a possible D gene (6 bases). The germline V gene has CDR1 ENHRY and CDR2 SYGVKD. Trimming pared 6 bases from V and 2 bases from J, leaving 8 bases between. The CDR3 consists of 12 residues. The CDR3 is CAISRLAYEQYF. The CDR3 DNA reads TGTGCCATCAGCCGACTAGCCTACGAGCAGTACTTC.

The V and J genes are TRBV27 and TRBJ1-3; no reliable D call. Trimming took off 3 bases at V and 1 base at J, with 4 bases between the two ends. The CDR3 has 13 amino acids. Looked up from germline, CDR1 is MNHEY and CDR2 is SMNVEV (reference sequence). The DNA for the CDR3 is TGTGCCAGCAGTTTGAGGTCTGGAAACACCATATATTTT. This gives the protein CASSLRSGNTIYF.

This chain joins TRBV28 and TRBJ2-1; 8 positions match TRBD2. The CDR3 spans 14 residues. Trimming cost V 4 bases and J 5 bases; bases outside gene matches: 4. Germline lookup yields CDR1 MDHEN and CDR2 SYDVKM. Here the CDR3 DNA reads TGTGCCAGCAGTTCAGCGGGAGACGACAATGAGCAGTTCTTC. Translating gives CASSSAGDDNEQFF.

The gene calls are TRBV4-1 and TRBJ2-7; 10 nucleotides align to TRBD2. Trimming cost V 1 base and J 4 bases; bases outside gene matches: 4. The CDR3 has 15 amino acids. Germline CDR1 is MGHRA and CDR2 is YSYEKL. DNA of the CDR3: TGCGCCAGCAGCCAAGTCCTAGCGGGAGAGTACGAGCAGTACTTC. Protein sequence: CASSQVLAGEYEQYF.

J is TRBJ2-4 and V is TRBV19; D perhaps matches TRBD2 (5 bases). V gave up 6 bases and J gave up 5 bases, with 11 bases separating them. The CDR3 contains 13 residues. Germline V gives CDR1 LNHDA, CDR2 SQIVND (reference sequence). CDR3 sequence: CASRPGSENIQYF. The CDR3 DNA is TGTGCCAGTAGACCGGGATCCGAAAACATTCAGTACTTC.

The chain employs TRBV4-3 and TRBJ2-3; 8 nucleotides match TRBD2. V lost 1 base and J lost 4; bases outside the gene matches: 16. The germline gives CDR1 LGHNA, CDR2 YSLEER. The CDR3 is 19 amino acids. CDR3 loop: CASSQGIKWREEVADTQYF. The DNA of the CDR3 is TGCGCCAGCAGCCAAGGGATAAAATGGCGGGAGGAGGTAGCAGATACGCAGTATTTT.

This chain connects TRBV6-5 to TRBJ2-5; TRBD2 matches 7 bases. CDR3 size: 13 residues. V shed 6 bases and J 1 base; nucleotides not matched to a gene: 2. In germline, CDR1 is MNHEY, CDR2 SVGAGI. In nucleotides, the CDR3 is TGTGCCAGCAGGCGGGGGACCCAAGAGACCCAGTACTTC. It encodes CASRRGTQETQYF.

CDR3 coding DNA: TGTGCCAGCAGCCCGGACAGGGGTCAATGGAATGAGCAGTTCTTC. Its protein is CASSPDRGQWNEQFF. The rearrangement links TRBV11-3 to TRBJ2-1; 9 bases agree with TRBD1. Unmatched junction bases numbered 9, after V lost 5 bases and J lost 7 bases. The CDR3 runs to 15 residues. Germline CDR1 is SGHNT and CDR2 is YENEEA.

This clone has just one count. Distinct nucleotide sequences in the sample also encode this CDR3. The chain carries TRBV30 and TRBJ1-2, with 8 bases that match TRBD1. V lost 0 bases to trimming and J lost 7 bases; unmatched junction nucleotides: 10. The germline CDR1 and CDR2 sequences are GTSNPN and SVGIG (reference sequence). The CDR3 spans 15 residues. This CDR3 is CAWSVRAGGWGGYTF. The CDR3, as DNA: TGTGCCTGGAGTGTACGGGCAGGGGGCTGGGGTGGCTACACCTTC.

The rearrangement joins TRBV28 to TRBJ2-7; 7 bases agree with TRBD1. CDR1 is MDHEN, CDR2 SYDVKM, per germline. V lost 7 bases, J lost 0 bases, and 12 bases stayed unmatched. This CDR3 has 16 amino acids. In DNA, the CDR3 is TGTGCCAGCAACAACGAGGGGGCGCAGGCCTCCTACGAGCAGTACTTC. Its translation is CASNNEGAQASYEQYF.

The rearrangement joins TRBV2 to TRBJ2-5, with no clear D. V gave up 4 bases and J gave up 4 bases, with 19 bases separating them. The CDR3 has 16 residues. Germline V gives CDR1 SNHLY, CDR2 FYNNEI. CDR3 region: CASSVRVPAFGETQYF. Written as DNA, the CDR3 is TGTGCCAGCAGTGTTCGGGTGCCGGCCTTTGGAGAGACCCAGTACTTC. The full variable domain, its missing parts supplied by reference TRBV2 and TRBJ2-5, is EPEVTQTPSHQVTQMGQEVILRCVPISNHLYFYWYRQILGQKVEFLVSFYNNEISEKSEIFDDQFSVERPDGSNFTLKIRSTKLEDSAMYFCASSVRVPAFGETQYFGPGTRLLVL.

This chain links TRBV5-1 with TRBJ2-5, with 9 bases fitting TRBD2. CDR1 is SGHRS and CDR2 is YFSETQ in the germline V gene. The CDR3 spans 16 residues. The J segment lost 5 bases and the V segment lost 0 bases, leaving 8 bases of the junction unmatched. CDR3 sequence reads: CASSLAPGAGGETQYF. The CDR3 nucleotides read TGCGCCAGCAGCTTGGCCCCTGGGGCGGGAGGGGAGACCCAGTACTTC.